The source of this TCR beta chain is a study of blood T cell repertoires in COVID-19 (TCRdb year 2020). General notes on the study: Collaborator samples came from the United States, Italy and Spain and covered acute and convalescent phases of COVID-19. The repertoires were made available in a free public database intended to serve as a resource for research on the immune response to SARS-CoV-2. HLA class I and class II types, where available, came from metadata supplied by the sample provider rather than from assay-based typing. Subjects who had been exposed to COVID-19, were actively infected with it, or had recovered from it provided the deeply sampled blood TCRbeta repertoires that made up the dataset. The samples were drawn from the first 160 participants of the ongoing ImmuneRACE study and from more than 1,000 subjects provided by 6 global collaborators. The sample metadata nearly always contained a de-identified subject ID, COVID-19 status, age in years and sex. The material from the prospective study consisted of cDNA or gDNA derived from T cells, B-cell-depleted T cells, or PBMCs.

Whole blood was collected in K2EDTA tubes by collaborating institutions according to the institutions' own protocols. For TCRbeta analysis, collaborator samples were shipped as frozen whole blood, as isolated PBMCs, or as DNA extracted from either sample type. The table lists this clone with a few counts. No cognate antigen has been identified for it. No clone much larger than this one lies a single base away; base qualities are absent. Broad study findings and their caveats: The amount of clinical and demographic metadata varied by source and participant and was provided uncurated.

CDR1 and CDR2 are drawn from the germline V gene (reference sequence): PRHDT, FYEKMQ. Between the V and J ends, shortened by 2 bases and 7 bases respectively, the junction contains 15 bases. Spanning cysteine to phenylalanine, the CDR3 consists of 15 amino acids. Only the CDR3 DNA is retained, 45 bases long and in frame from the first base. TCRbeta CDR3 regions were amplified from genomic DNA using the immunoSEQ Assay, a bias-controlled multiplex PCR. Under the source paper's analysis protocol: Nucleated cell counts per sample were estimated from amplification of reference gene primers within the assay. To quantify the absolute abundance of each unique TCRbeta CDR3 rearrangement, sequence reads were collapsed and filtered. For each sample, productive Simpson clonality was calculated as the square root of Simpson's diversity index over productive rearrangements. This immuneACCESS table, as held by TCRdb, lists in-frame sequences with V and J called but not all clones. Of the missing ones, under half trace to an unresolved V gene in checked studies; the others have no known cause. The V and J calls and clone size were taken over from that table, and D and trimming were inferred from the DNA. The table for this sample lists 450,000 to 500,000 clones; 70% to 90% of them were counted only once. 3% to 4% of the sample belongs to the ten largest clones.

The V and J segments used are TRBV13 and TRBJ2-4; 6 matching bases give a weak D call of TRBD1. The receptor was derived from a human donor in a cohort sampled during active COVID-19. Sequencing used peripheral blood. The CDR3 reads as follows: CASSLRLVQGNIQYF. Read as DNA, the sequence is TGTGCCAGCAGCTTACGCTTGGTCCAGGGGAACATTCAGTACTTC.